This paragraph reports one T cell receptor (beta chain). The antigen is unknown. The data stem from a study of cytomegalovirus exposure and HLA in healthy donors. For the study at large: About 80 million unique TCRs, all from HLA-typed donors, were included in an early release of the data. Whole-study results and caveats: Later findings reportedly placed an Asian-associated ancestry cluster below the roughly 670-donor mean for N-insertions. Three CMV-associated chains proved CMV antigen-specific in vitro.

Vbeta (60) and Jbeta (13) primers were used in the PCR. Clones were sequenced by immunoSEQ multiplex PCR, and TCRdb holds only the in-frame ones, with some missing. Among about 160,000 clones listed, 70% to 90% were seen once. The germline V and J ends were trimmed by 1 base and 0 bases, with 10 bases remaining between them. CDR1 is LGHNA, CDR2 YSLEER, per germline. CDR3 length: 16 residues. The chain couples TRBV4-3 to TRBJ2-4; TRBD1 is a possible D gene (6 bases). Input material: PBMCs. The receptor comes from a man between 18 and 29 years old in good health and CMV-seropositive. The CDR3 region has the DNA TGCGCCAGCAGCCAAGGGACAGCACTAGCCAAAAACATTCAGTACTTC. It codes for CASSQGTALAKNIQYF.